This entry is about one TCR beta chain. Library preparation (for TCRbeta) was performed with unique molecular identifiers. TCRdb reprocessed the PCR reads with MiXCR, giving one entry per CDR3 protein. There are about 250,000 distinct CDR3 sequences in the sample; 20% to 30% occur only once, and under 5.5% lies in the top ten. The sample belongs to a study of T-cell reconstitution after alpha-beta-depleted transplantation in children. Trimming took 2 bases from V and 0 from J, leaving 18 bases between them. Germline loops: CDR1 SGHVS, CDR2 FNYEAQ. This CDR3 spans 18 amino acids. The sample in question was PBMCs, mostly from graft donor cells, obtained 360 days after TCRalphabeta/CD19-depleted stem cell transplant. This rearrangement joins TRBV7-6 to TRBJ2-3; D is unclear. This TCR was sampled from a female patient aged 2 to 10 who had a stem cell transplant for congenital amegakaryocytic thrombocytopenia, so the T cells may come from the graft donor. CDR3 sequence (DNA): TGTGCCAGCAGCTTAAGGCCCGGGCAGACTTCTAGCACAGATACGCAGTATTTT. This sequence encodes CASSLRPGQTSSTDTQYF. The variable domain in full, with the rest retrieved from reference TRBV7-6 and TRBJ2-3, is GAGVSQSPRYKVTKRGQDVALRCDPISGHVSLYWYRQALGQGPEFLTYFNYEAQQDKSGLPNDRFSAERPEGSISTLTIQRTEQRDSAMYRCASSLRPGQTSSTDTQYFGPGTRLTVL.